Below are 13 T cell receptor beta chains sequenced from a single sample in a study of T-cell memory formation after mild COVID-19. TCRdb reprocessed the 5' RACE reads via MiXCR and lists one record per CDR3 protein. Seen here are 260,000 or so distinct CDR3 sequences, approximately 15% observed once, and the top ten hold 20% to 25%. Sequenced: PBMCs or a T cell subset sorted from them (not recorded which). The receptors here all came from a young man who had mild COVID-19 (a few samples of this study predate the infection). Cell type and time point are not known.

This chain uses TRBV6-1 with TRBJ2-7; 8 bases match TRBD2. Germline trimming cut 8 bases from V and 2 bases from J; bases unmatched to any gene: 11. Germline V CDR1 and CDR2: MNHNS, SASEGT. The CDR3 loop spans 15 amino acids. DNA of the CDR3: TGTGCCAGCCCCCCATACGGGGGGGAGACCTACGAGCAGTACTTC. Encoded protein: CASPPYGGETYEQYF.

This clonotype was seen only a few times. The chain has TRBV24-1 and TRBJ2-1; 7 bases fit TRBD1. The germline CDR1 and CDR2 sequences are KGHDR and SFDVKD. The CDR3 is made up of 15 amino acids. Losses at the gene ends were 3 bases for V and 2 bases for J; bases not matched to a gene: 3. CDR3 residues: CATSDKQGAYNEQFF. The CDR3 bases are TGTGCCACCAGTGATAAGCAGGGGGCCTACAATGAGCAGTTCTTC.

CDR3 DNA sequence: TGTGCCAGCAGGGCAGCAGGGGTTGGAAACACCATATATTTT. It yields the protein CASRAAGVGNTIYF. This chain connects TRBV12-3 or TRBV12-4 to TRBJ1-3; D is possibly TRBD1 (6 bases). The CDR3 length is 14 residues. V was trimmed by 6 bases and J by 3 bases, leaving 12 bases between them.

The chain has TRBV28 and TRBJ2-3; no clear D gene. Germline CDR1 MDHEN, CDR2 SYDVKM. This CDR3 region has 13 residues. Trimming pared 3 bases from V and 5 bases from J, leaving 9 bases between. Written as DNA, the CDR3 is TGTGCCAGCAGTTTCACCTCCGGAGATACGCAGTATTTT. Its protein product is CASSFTSGDTQYF.

This clonotype came up a few times. The V gene is TRBV24-1, the J gene TRBJ2-2; unclear D gene. This CDR3 is built from 12 residues. Germline CDR1 is KGHDR and CDR2 is SFDVKD. Trimming removed 4 bases at V and 7 bases at J, with 6 bases between. The CDR3 protein is CATSEPGGELFF. In nucleotides, the CDR3 is TGTGCCACCAGTGAGCCTGGCGGGGAGCTGTTTTTT.

This chain links TRBV7-7 with TRBJ2-3; 7 bases are a match to TRBD2. Germline loops: CDR1 SSHAT, CDR2 FNYEAQ (reference sequence). The CDR3 is 14 residues long. V was pared by 8 bases and J by 5 bases, with 10 bases of the junction left unmatched. Here the CDR3 DNA reads TGTGCCAGCTCGGGGGGATGGCCGGGAGATACGCAGTATTTT. As protein: CASSGGWPGDTQYF.

The rearrangement uses TRBV5-1 and TRBJ2-1; TRBD1 aligns across 7 bases. The CDR3 has 15 amino acids. The germline gives CDR1 SGHRS, CDR2 YFSETQ. J was trimmed by 5 bases and V by 2 bases; bases with no gene match: 7. For the CDR3, the DNA is TGCGCCAGCAGCTTATATGGACAGGAAAACAATGAGCAGTTCTTC. This translates into CASSLYGQENNEQFF.

This clonotype came up a few times. The chain joins TRBV7-9 to TRBJ2-7, with D perhaps matching TRBD2 (5 bases). V was clipped by 5 bases and J by 2 bases, with 16 bases between them. The CDR3 has 15 amino acids. Germline CDR1 SEHNR, CDR2 FQNEAQ (reference sequence). The CDR3 sequence is CASSQIRGPPYEQYV. The CDR3 DNA sequence: TGTGCCAGCAGCCAAATCCGAGGGCCCCCCTACGAGCAGTACGTC.

The chain is built from TRBV20-1 and TRBJ2-1; D is perhaps TRBD1 (7 bases). Looked up from germline, CDR1 is DFQATT and CDR2 is SNEGSKA (reference sequence). V gave up 2 bases and J gave up 9 bases, with 17 bases separating them. This CDR3 region has 14 residues. CDR3 bases: TGCAGTGCTAGAAGTTCAGGGGGGCCGGGTGAGCAGTTCTTC. Its protein is CSARSSGGPGEQFF.

The chain has TRBV4-2 and TRBJ2-2, with 9 bases that match TRBD1. J lost 3 bases, V lost 4 bases, and 3 bases had no gene match. Germline CDR1 is LGHNA and CDR2 is YNFKEQ. CDR3 length: 15 residues. The CDR3 nucleotides are TGTGCCAGCAGCCCCGGGACAGGGTACACCGGGGAGCTGTTTTTT. Amino acid sequence: CASSPGTGYTGELFF.

This clonotype was picked up a small number of times. The chain uses TRBV5-1 and TRBJ2-2, with D perhaps matching TRBD1 (6 bases). The CDR3 runs 14 residues. Germline V gives CDR1 SGHRS, CDR2 YFSETQ. The V end was cut by 4 bases, the J end by 1 base, with 8 bases between. The CDR3 reads CASSPGQNTGELFF. The CDR3 region has the DNA TGCGCCAGCAGCCCGGGACAGAACACCGGGGAGCTGTTTTTT.

This clonotype occurred a few times. The CDR3 bases are TGTGCCAGCAGCTTCAAGGACCAGTGGACTGAAGCTTTCTTT. This sequence encodes CASSFKDQWTEAFF. V gene TRBV7-9 combines with J gene TRBJ1-1, with no clear D. V shed 3 bases and J shed 5 bases, with 13 bases lying between them. Germline V gives CDR1 SEHNR, CDR2 FQNEAQ (reference sequence). CDR3 length: 14 amino acids.

CDR3 loop: CASSSPQGESYNSPLHF. The CDR3 coding sequence is TGTGCCAGCAGTTCTCCCCAGGGGGAATCCTATAATTCACCCCTCCACTTT. V is TRBV27 and J is TRBJ1-6, with 7 bases aligning to TRBD1. The length of the CDR3 is 17 residues. Per germline, CDR1 MNHEY and CDR2 SMNVEV (reference sequence). V dropped 4 bases and J dropped 1; count of bases not matched to a gene: 7.